The 11 T cell receptor beta chains below all came from one sample that was sequenced in a study of shared T cell receptors in the human thymus. Some clones are missing from TCRdb's copy, which holds only in-frame ones; the method was immunoSEQ multiplex PCR. The sample carries approximately 660,000 clones, 88% recorded once. These same data were also listed under a study on human thymus T cells.

The sequenced sample consisted of thymocytes. The receptors were gathered from a boy under two years old with a congenital heart defect.

The chain links TRBV15 to TRBJ2-1; 9 bases line up with TRBD1. Germline CDR1 and CDR2: LNHNV and YYDKDF (reference sequence). V was pared by 0 bases and J by 2 bases, with 5 bases of the junction left unmatched. CDR3 length equals 17 residues. The CDR3 region is CATSRERDRAPYNEQFF. The CDR3, as DNA: TGTGCCACCAGCAGAGAGAGGGACAGGGCCCCCTACAATGAGCAGTTCTTC.

J is TRBJ2-3 and V is TRBV4-3; 8 bases are a match to TRBD2. There are 16 residues in the CDR3. Trimming removed 3 bases from V and 6 bases from J; junction bases left unmatched: 11. Germline V lookup: CDR1 LGHNA, CDR2 YSLEER. In DNA form, the CDR3 reads TGCGCCAGCAGCCAGGCCCGTCAGCGGGAGCGGGATACGCAGTATTTT. It translates to CASSQARQRERDTQYF.

The chain couples TRBV14 to TRBJ2-6, with TRBD1 identical over 12 bases. The junction had 6 bases not matched to a gene; V was cut back by 5 bases and J by 1 base. The CDR3 totals 18 residues. Germline values: CDR1 SGHDN, CDR2 FVKESK. The CDR3 DNA follows: TGTGCCAGCAGCGCCCGGGACAGGGGGCTTTCTGGGGCCAACGTCCTGACTTTC. It encodes CASSARDRGLSGANVLTF.

The chain carries TRBV6-4 and TRBJ2-7; maybe TRBD2 (6 bases). The CDR3 is 15 residues long. V dropped 1 base and J dropped 1 base, with 11 bases sitting between them. CDR1 and CDR2 from the germline V gene are MRHNA and SNTAGT. CDR3 nucleotide sequence: TGTGCCAGCAGTGACTGTGGGGAGGATTCCTACGAGCAGTACTTC. It codes for CASSDCGEDSYEQYF.

The genes are TRBV29-1 and TRBJ2-7; D is unresolved. Trimming left V 4 bases short and J 2 bases short, with 18 bases between. Germline lookup yields CDR1 SQVTM and CDR2 ANQGSEA. This CDR3 spans 15 amino acids. CDR3 loop: CSVGARGPNPYEQYF. CDR3 DNA: TGCAGCGTTGGAGCCCGTGGTCCTAATCCCTACGAGCAGTACTTC.

The chain recombines TRBV2 with TRBJ2-2, with a weak D call TRBD2 (5 bases). V lost 4 bases and J lost 3, with 18 bases in between. This CDR3 spans 17 amino acids. Germline V CDR1 and CDR2: SNHLY, FYNNEI. The CDR3 protein is CASSGVQGSPDTGELFF. The CDR3 nucleotides read TGTGCCAGCAGTGGGGTCCAAGGGAGCCCGGACACCGGGGAGCTGTTTTTT. The full variable domain, completed using reference TRBV2 and TRBJ2-2, is EPEVTQTPSHQVTQMGQEVILRCVPISNHLYFYWYRQILGQKVEFLVSFYNNEISEKSEIFDDQFSVERPDGSNFTLKIRSTKLEDSAMYFCASSGVQGSPDTGELFFGEGSRLTVL.

This sequence joins TRBV5-1 and TRBJ2-7; no reliable D call. The CDR3 is made up of 12 amino acids. Germline V gene lookup returns CDR1 SGHRS and CDR2 YFSETQ. Between the trimmed V and J ends, which lost 6 bases and 6 bases, there was a span of 13 bases. CDR3 loop: CASTREVGEQYF. In DNA form, the CDR3 reads TGCGCCAGCACCCGCGAGGTGGGCGAGCAGTACTTC.

The chain employs TRBV7-2 and TRBJ1-1; D is ambiguous. The V and J ends lost 2 bases and 3 bases respectively, with 13 bases between them. CDR1 SGHTA and CDR2 FQGNSA come from the germline V gene. The CDR3 spans 15 residues. CDR3 coding DNA: TGTGCCAGCAGCTTAAAGGGAGTTGGGGACACTGAAGCTTTCTTT. Translation gives CASSLKGVGDTEAFF.

The V call is TRBV4-3, the J call TRBJ1-2; 7 positions agree with TRBD1. The CDR3 spans 16 residues. CDR1 LGHNA and CDR2 YSLEER come from the germline V gene. J was trimmed by 4 bases and V by 0 bases; bases with no gene match: 8. CDR3 in DNA: TGCGCCAGCAGCCAAGATAAGAGGGGGCGTTTCTATGGCTACACCTTC. It translates to CASSQDKRGRFYGYTF.

This chain connects TRBV4-3 to TRBJ2-3, with TRBD2 matching over 9 bases. The germline CDR1 and CDR2 sequences are LGHNA and YSLEER. V was pared by 2 bases and J by 4 bases, with 4 bases of the junction left unmatched. The CDR3 consists of 15 residues. This CDR3 is CASSQWGLASDTQYF. DNA for the CDR3: TGCGCCAGCAGCCAATGGGGACTAGCCTCAGATACGCAGTATTTT.

The V and J genes are TRBV6-6 and TRBJ2-1; TRBD2 is a possible D gene (6 bases). V was pared by 2 bases and J by 0 bases, with 8 bases between. Germline CDR1 and CDR2: MNHNY and SVGAGI (reference sequence). The CDR3 has 15 residues. CDR3 protein: CASSYALASYNEQFF. The CDR3 DNA reads as TGTGCCAGCAGTTACGCACTAGCCTCCTACAATGAGCAGTTCTTC.